A selection of T cell receptor beta chains follows, all from one sample in a study of blood T cell repertoires in COVID-19. Sequencing used immunoSEQ multiplex PCR; TCRdb keeps in-frame clones, though not all of them. Among over 250,000 clones listed, around 90% were seen once. The sample consisted of peripheral blood. These receptors came from a man aged 50 or older with acute or convalescent COVID-19. CDR3s leave out the opening cysteine and the closing phenylalanine or tryptophan.

v_gene,j_gene,len,CDR3aa
TRBV3-1/TRBV3-2,TRBJ2-5,13,ASTGLDRTSAAQY
TRBV10-3,TRBJ1-1,12,AISENRGHTEAF
TRBV13,TRBJ2-3,10,ASSPGTDTQY
TRBV4-1,TRBJ2-7,12,ASSHQTATYEQY
TRBV3-1/TRBV3-2,TRBJ2-1,14,ASSHGQGDFYNEQF
TRBV11-2,TRBJ1-5,12,ASSLEAGGQPQH
TRBV7-9,TRBJ2-7,13,ASSPGQGQGNEQY
TRBV2,TRBJ2-2,19,ASRATNIGLAGGPNTGELF
TRBV3-1/TRBV3-2,TRBJ1-2,13,ASSRQGQGAYGYT
TRBV10-3,TRBJ1-2,13,AISEPLFLGLGYT
TRBV4-1,TRBJ2-2,15,ASSQEGAESVTGELF
TRBV7-7,TRBJ2-3,13,ASSLGGLLGDTQY
TRBV7-3,TRBJ1-1,15,ASSPGQGSGGNTEAF
TRBV21-1,TRBJ1-2,13,ASSPDRGRFRGYT
TRBV11-2,TRBJ2-7,12,ASSQKPQGYEQY
TRBV5-8,TRBJ1-1,12,ASSRTGVSTEAF
TRBV7-8,TRBJ2-3,14,ASSRLAGKTTDTQY
TRBV3-1/TRBV3-2,TRBJ1-2,12,ASSQVDTNYGYT
TRBV5-5,TRBJ1-5,11,ASSLSENQPQH
TRBV10-1,TRBJ1-3,15,ASSELPEISSGNTIY
TRBV3-1/TRBV3-2,TRBJ1-1,12,ASSPTGQNTEAF
TRBV18,TRBJ1-5,14,ASSPFDPRGNQPQH
TRBV5-1,TRBJ1-4,13,ASSLALSGNEKLF
TRBV7-3,TRBJ2-2,12,ASGGIFDTGELF
TRBV7-3,TRBJ2-2,14,ASSLVFTTNTGELF
TRBV14,TRBJ1-1,11,ASSQGGDAEAF
TRBV7-9,TRBJ1-2,12,ASSPGQGNYGYT
TRBV7-9,TRBJ2-3,17,ASSLGGWGDPKNTDTQY
TRBV5-1,TRBJ1-2,15,ASSLDGEPGVKNGYT
TRBV10-3,TRBJ1-2,13,AIGTSPFSDYGYT
TRBV27,TRBJ1-1,14,ASSLSMGGTGTEAF
TRBV12-3/TRBV12-4,TRBJ1-2,10,ASSFGPGGYT
TRBV27,TRBJ1-1,12,ASGVQGGATEAF
TRBV7-2,TRBJ1-1,12,ASTPGVLNTEAF
TRBV9,TRBJ2-2,14,ASSRDTDANTGELF